In its sample, the clone carrying this T cell receptor (beta chain) was seen once. There are 14 residues in the CDR3. Looked up from germline, CDR1 is MNHNY and CDR2 is SVGAGI (reference sequence). The ends lost 6 bases at V and 7 bases at J; junction bases unmatched: 11. The entry originates in a study of OX40 agonist ivuxolimab in advanced cancers. Study context: Patients in the trial were receiving intravenous ivuxolimab every 2 weeks, at doses of 0.01 to 10 mg/kg.

The assay was immunoSEQ multiplex PCR, and TCRdb's table has in-frame clones only and misses some. The sample shows some 68,000 clones, about 85% of them seen only once. The chain recombines TRBV6-6 with TRBJ2-5; TRBD1 aligns across 7 bases. Sample: CD4+ or CD8+ T cells sorted from blood, taken in a trial of the OX40 agonist ivuxolimab. The TCR sequence derives from an adult with an advanced solid tumor such as melanoma, head and neck, liver or kidney cancer. CDR3 sequence (DNA): TGTGCCAGCAGATACACAGGGGCCTCCGGGACCCAGTACTTC. Translated: CASRYTGASGTQYF.